This T cell receptor beta chain emerged from a study of blood T cells in healthy people across ages. The authors ran a second PCR of 7 to 11 cycles using a sample-barcoded 5' primer and a J-beta primer mix. TCRdb redid the calling of the 5' RACE reads with MiXCR, one entry per CDR3 protein. The sample has roughly 1.9 million distinct CDR3 sequences, about 39% seen once. The CDR3 has 15 residues. Germline values: CDR1 DFQATT, CDR2 SNEGSKA (reference sequence). The ends lost 6 bases at V and 2 bases at J; junction bases unmatched: 12. The receptor was derived from a human donor in good health. The V gene is TRBV20-1, the J gene TRBJ2-7; 8 nucleotides align to TRBD2. Sequenced material: blood. CDR3 in DNA: TGCAGTGCCGCCCCGACTAGCGACGTTCCCTACGAGCAGTACTTC. It specifies CSAAPTSDVPYEQYF.